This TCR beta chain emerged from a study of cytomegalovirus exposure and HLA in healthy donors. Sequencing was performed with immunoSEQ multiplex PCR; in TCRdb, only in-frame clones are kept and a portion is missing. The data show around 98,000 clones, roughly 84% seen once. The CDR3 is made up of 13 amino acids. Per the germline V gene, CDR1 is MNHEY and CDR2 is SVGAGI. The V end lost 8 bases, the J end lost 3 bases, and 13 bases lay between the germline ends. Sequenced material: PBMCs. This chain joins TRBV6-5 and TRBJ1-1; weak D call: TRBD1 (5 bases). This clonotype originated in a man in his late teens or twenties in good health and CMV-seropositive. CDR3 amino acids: CASGRGGHTEAFF. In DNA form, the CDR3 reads TGTGCCAGCGGTAGGGGAGGGCACACTGAAGCTTTCTTT.